Here is one T cell receptor beta chain with its context. As originally analysed: Nucleated cell number was recorded as an estimate derived from reference gene primer amplification. Some clones are missing from TCRdb's copy, which holds only in-frame ones; the method was immunoSEQ multiplex PCR. V and J calls and clone size follow that table, whereas D and trimming were derived from the DNA. Among about 83,000 clones listed, around 90% were seen once. These data come from a study of blood T cell repertoires in COVID-19. Study-wide background: Samples came from the United States, Italy and Spain, spanning acute and convalescent COVID-19. PBMCs, B-cell-depleted T cells, or T cells were the source of the cDNA or gDNA that made up the material.

The CDR3 spans 13 residues. V was clipped by 3 bases and J by 5 bases; unmatched bases: 3. Sequencing was carried out using peripheral blood. V gene TRBV12-3 or TRBV12-4 combines with J gene TRBJ1-1, with TRBD1 matching over 7 bases. This TCR derives from a woman in her forties or fifties with active or convalescent COVID-19. The CDR3 region is CASSFYRGTEAFF. CDR3 nucleotide sequence: TGTGCCAGCAGTTTTTACAGGGGTACTGAAGCTTTCTTT.